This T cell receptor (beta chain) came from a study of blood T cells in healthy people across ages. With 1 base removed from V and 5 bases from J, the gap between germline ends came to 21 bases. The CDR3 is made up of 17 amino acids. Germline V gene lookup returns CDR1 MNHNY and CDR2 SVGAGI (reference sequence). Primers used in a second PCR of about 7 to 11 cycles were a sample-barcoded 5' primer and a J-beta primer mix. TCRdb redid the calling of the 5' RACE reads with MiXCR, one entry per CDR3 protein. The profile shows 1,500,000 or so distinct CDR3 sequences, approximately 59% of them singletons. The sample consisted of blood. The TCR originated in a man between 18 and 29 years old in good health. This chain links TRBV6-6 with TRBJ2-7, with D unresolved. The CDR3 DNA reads TGTGCCAGCAGTTACTTGTCGTTCGATCCCGGCCGGGACGAGCAGTACTTC. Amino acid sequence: CASSYLSFDPGRDEQYF.